This T cell receptor beta chain was documented in a study of blood T cell repertoires in COVID-19. Study in general: Italy, Spain and the United States were the sources of the convalescent and acute COVID-19 samples.

Sequencing used immunoSEQ multiplex PCR; TCRdb keeps in-frame clones, though not all of them. The data hold some 300,000 clones, with about 91% observed a single time. The CDR3 covers 16 residues. Germline V CDR1 and CDR2: LNHDA, SQIVND (reference sequence). Trimming cost V 1 base and J 6 bases; bases outside gene matches: 6. The receptor comes from a woman in her 30s who had recovered from COVID-19. The gene calls are TRBV19 and TRBJ2-2; 9 bases line up with TRBD1. The sequenced material came from peripheral blood. The CDR3 nucleotides are TGTGCCAGTAGTATAGCCGGACAGGGGTCGGCCGGGGAGCTGTTTTTT. This encodes CASSIAGQGSAGELFF.